These 6 T cell receptor beta chains share one sample of origin, sequenced in a study of blood T cell repertoires in COVID-19. Sequencing was performed with immunoSEQ multiplex PCR; in TCRdb, only in-frame clones are kept and a portion is missing. The sample lists some 260,000 clones; 70% to 90% were seen once. The sequenced sample was peripheral blood. The origin of the receptors is a human donor in a cohort sampled during active COVID-19.

The chain links TRBV19 to TRBJ2-1, with 10 bases matching TRBD2. The germline CDR1 and CDR2 sequences are LNHDA and SQIVND (reference sequence). The CDR3 length is 16 residues. V lost 2 bases, J lost 3 bases, and 4 bases stayed unmatched. The CDR3 coding sequence is TGTGCCAGTAGTATAAGGGCTAGCGGGAGCTACAATGAGCAGTTCTTC. Its protein is CASSIRASGSYNEQFF.

The V and J genes are TRBV25-1 and TRBJ2-7; D possibly corresponds to TRBD2 (7 bases). This CDR3 is 14 amino acids long. Germline V CDR1 and CDR2: MGHDK, SYGVNS. Deletions cut 7 bases from V and 4 bases from J, with 17 bases between. This CDR3 is CASKGGGLGYEQYF. DNA of the CDR3: TGTGCCAGCAAGGGGGGAGGGCTAGGGTACGAGCAGTACTTC.

This sequence joins TRBV6-6 and TRBJ1-4, with D possibly being TRBD1 (5 bases). The CDR3 consists of 14 residues. The germline CDR1 and CDR2 sequences are MNHNY and SVGAGI (reference sequence). Trimming left V 3 bases short and J 6 bases short, with 11 bases between. CDR3 sequence (DNA): TGTGCCAGCAGTTATGGGGGGAGCGATGAAAAACTGTTTTTT. This translates into CASSYGGSDEKLFF.

The chain has TRBV3-1 (or the pseudogene TRBV3-2) and TRBJ2-7; 10 bases agree with TRBD1. The CDR3 contains 15 residues. With 4 bases clipped from V and 7 bases from J, the junction kept 10 bases outside the gene matches. From germline, CDR1 is LGHDT and CDR2 YNNKEL (reference sequence). The CDR3 DNA is TGTGCCAGCAGCCCTTACGACAGGGGGCCTCAGGAGCAGTACTTC. The encoded protein is CASSPYDRGPQEQYF.

The V call is TRBV19, the J call TRBJ1-1; 10 nucleotides line up with TRBD1. Germline assignment: CDR1 LNHDA and CDR2 SQIVND (reference sequence). V trimming: 9 bases; J trimming: 4 bases; junction bases outside the gene matches: 8. The CDR3 contains 14 residues. DNA of the CDR3: TGTGCCAGCTACCGGGACAGGGGTTCCACTGAAGCTTTCTTT. This translates into CASYRDRGSTEAFF.

This chain links TRBV7-9 with TRBJ2-7; TRBD2 aligns across 7 bases. From germline, CDR1 is SEHNR and CDR2 FQNEAQ (reference sequence). Trimming removed 5 bases from V and 3 bases from J; junction bases left unmatched: 4. The CDR3 loop spans 13 amino acids. CDR3 protein: CASSGGENYEQYF. DNA of the CDR3: TGTGCCAGCAGCGGGGGGGAGAACTACGAGCAGTACTTC.